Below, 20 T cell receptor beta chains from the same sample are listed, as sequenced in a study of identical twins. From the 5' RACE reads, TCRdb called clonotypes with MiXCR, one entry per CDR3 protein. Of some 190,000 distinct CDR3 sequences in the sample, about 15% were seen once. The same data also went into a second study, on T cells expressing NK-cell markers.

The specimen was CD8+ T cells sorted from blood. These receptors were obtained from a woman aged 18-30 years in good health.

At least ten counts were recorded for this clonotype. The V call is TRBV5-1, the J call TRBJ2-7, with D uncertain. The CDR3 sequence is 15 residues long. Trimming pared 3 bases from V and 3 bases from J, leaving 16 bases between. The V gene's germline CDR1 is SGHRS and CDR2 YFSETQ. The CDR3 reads CASSSRFETHYEQYF. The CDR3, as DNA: TGCGCCAGCAGCTCCCGGTTTGAGACACACTACGAGCAGTACTTC.

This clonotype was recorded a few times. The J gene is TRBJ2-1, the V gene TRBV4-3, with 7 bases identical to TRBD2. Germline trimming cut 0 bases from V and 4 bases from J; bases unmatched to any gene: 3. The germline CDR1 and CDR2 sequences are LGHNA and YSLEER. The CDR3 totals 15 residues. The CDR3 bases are TGCGCCAGCAGCCAAGATTGGGGAGGGTACAATGAGCAGTTCTTC. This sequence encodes CASSQDWGGYNEQFF.

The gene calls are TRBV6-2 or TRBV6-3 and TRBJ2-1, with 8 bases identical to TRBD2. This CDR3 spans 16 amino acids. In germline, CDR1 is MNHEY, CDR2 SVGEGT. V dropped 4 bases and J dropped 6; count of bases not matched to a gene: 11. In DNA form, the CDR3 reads TGTGCCAGCAGTTCCTATGGACACGGGAGGGGCAATGAGCAGTTCTTC. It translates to CASSSYGHGRGNEQFF.

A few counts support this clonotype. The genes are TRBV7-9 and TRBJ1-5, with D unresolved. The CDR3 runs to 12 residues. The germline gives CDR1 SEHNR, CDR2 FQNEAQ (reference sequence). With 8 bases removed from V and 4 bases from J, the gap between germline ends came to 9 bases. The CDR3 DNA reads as TGTGCCAGCCAAAACGGGAATCAGCCCCAGCATTTT. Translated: CASQNGNQPQHF.

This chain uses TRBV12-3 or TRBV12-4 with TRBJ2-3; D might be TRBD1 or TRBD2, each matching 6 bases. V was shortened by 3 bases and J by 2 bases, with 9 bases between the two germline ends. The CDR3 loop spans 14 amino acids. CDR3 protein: CASSFGGATDTQYF. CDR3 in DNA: TGTGCCAGCAGTTTCGGGGGCGCCACAGATACGCAGTATTTT.

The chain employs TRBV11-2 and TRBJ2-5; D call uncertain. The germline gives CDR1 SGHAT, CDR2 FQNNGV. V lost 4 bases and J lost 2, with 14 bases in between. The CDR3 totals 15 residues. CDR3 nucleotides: TGTGCCAGCAGCTCCTCTTGGGAAAGACAAGAGACCCAGTACTTC. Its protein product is CASSSSWERQETQYF.

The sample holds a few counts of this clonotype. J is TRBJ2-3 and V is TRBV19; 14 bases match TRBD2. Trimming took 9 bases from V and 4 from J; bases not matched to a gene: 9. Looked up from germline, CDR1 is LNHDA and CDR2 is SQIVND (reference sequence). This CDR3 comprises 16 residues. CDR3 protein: CARRGGLAGAADTQYF. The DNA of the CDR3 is TGTGCCAGACGCGGGGGACTAGCGGGAGCGGCAGATACGCAGTATTTT.

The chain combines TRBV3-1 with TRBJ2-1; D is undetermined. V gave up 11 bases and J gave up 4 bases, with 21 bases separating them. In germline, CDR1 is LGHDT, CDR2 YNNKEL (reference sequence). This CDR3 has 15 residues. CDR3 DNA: TGTGCCTCCTGCCATGACAAGGGAATATACAATGAGCAGTTCTTC. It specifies CASCHDKGIYNEQFF.

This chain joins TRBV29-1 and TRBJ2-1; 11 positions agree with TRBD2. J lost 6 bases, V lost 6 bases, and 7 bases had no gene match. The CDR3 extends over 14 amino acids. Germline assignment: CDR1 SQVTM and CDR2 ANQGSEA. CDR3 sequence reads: CSVNLAGGTNEQFF. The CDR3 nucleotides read TGCAGCGTGAACCTAGCGGGAGGTACCAATGAGCAGTTCTTC.

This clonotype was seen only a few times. The CDR3 DNA reads TGCGCCAGCAGCTTGGACGGGGGGAGCTCCTACAATGAGCAGTTCTTC. Amino acid sequence: CASSLDGGSSYNEQFF. The gene calls are TRBV5-1 and TRBJ2-1; 7 bases are a match to TRBD2. The CDR3 contains 16 residues. Germline loops: CDR1 SGHRS, CDR2 YFSETQ. J gave up 0 bases and V 0 bases, and 3 bases lay outside the gene matches.

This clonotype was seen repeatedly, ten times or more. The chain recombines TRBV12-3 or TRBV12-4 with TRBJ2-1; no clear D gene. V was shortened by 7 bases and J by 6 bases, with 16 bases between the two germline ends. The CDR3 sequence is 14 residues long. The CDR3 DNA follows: TGTGCCAGCACTCAATTAATTACATTCAATGAGCAGTTCTTC. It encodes CASTQLITFNEQFF.

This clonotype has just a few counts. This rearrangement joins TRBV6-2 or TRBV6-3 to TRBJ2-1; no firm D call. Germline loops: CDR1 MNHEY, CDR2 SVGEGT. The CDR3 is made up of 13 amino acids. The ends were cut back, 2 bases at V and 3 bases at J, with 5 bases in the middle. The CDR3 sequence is CASSYILYNEQFF. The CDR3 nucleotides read TGTGCCAGCAGTTACATTCTCTACAATGAGCAGTTCTTC.

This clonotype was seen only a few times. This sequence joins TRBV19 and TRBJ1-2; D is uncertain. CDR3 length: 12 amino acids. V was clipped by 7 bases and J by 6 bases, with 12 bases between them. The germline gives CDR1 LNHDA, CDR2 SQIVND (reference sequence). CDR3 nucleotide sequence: TGTGCCAGTACCCTCTCGGAGGATGGCTACACCTTC. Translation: CASTLSEDGYTF.

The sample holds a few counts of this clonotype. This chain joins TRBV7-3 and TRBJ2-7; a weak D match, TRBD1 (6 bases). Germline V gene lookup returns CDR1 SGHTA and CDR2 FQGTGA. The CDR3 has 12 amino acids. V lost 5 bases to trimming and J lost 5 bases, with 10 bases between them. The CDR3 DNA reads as TGTGCCAGCAGCCAAGGGGGTAACGAGCAGTACTTC. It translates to CASSQGGNEQYF.

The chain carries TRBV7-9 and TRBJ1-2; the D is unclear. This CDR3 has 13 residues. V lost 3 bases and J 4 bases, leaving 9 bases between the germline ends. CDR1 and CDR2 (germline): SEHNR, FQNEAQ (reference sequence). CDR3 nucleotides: TGTGCCAGCAGCTTGTATACTTCCTATGGCTACACCTTC. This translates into CASSLYTSYGYTF.

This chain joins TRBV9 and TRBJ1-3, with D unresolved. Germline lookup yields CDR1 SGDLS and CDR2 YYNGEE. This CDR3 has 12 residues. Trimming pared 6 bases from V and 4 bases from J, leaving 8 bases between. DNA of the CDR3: TGTGCCAGCACCGGGGTCGGAAACACCATATATTTT. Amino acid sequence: CASTGVGNTIYF.

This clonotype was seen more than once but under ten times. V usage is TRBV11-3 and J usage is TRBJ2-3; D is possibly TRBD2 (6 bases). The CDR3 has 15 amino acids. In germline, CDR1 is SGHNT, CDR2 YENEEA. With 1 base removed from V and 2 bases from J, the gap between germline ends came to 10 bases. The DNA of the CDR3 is TGTGCCAGCAGCTTAGGGACTACCGACACAGATACGCAGTATTTT. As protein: CASSLGTTDTDTQYF.

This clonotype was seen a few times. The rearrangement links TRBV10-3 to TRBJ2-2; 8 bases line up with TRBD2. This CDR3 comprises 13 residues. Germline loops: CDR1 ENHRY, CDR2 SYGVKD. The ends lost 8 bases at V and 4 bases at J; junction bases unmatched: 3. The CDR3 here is CAILAGGTGELFF. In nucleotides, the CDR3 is TGTGCCATCCTGGCGGGGGGCACCGGGGAGCTGTTTTTT.

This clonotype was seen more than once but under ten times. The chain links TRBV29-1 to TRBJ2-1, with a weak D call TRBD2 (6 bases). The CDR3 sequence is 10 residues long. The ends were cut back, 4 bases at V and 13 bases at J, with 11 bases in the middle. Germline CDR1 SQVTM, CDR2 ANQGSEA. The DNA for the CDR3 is TGCAGCGTTGTAACGGGAGAACAGTTCTTC. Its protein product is CSVVTGEQFF.

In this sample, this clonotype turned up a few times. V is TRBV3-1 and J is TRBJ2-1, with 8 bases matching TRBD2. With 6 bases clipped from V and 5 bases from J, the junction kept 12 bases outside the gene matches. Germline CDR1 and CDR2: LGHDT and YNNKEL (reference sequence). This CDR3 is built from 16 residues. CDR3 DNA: TGTGCCAGCAGTGATAAACCGGGACTAGGCGACAATGAGCAGTTCTTC. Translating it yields CASSDKPGLGDNEQFF.